The clone carrying this T cell receptor (beta chain) was counted many times. Its matching antigen is unknown. These data belong to a study of T cells in Graves' hyperthyroidism and ophthalmopathy. Turning to the study itself: Peripheral blood collection took place at initial diagnosis, before any treatment.

It was RNA transcripts that yielded the amplified TCR beta CDR3 regions. HTBI primers were employed in a first-round RT-PCR of the TCR CDR3. TCRdb used MiXCR to reprocess the multiplex PCR reads, holding one entry per CDR3 protein. Of roughly 300,000 distinct CDR3 sequences listed, approximately 26% are singletons. Findings and limits, study-wide: The majority of expanded thyroid clonotypes above 0.001 also appeared in blood. Ophthalmopathy and stable hyperthyroidism were separated by a 13 V-J model.

Before ophthalmopathy appeared, progressors gave blood at initial hyperthyroidism diagnosis. Germline loops: CDR1 GTSNPN, CDR2 SVGIG (reference sequence). There are 12 residues in the CDR3. The V end lost 3 bases, the J end lost 8 bases, and 13 bases lay between the germline ends. The sequence came from a man in his forties or fifties with Graves' hyperthyroidism that later progressed to Graves' ophthalmopathy. Sequenced input: blood. V and J are TRBV30 and TRBJ1-2; no firm D call. The CDR3 is CAWRVGGTGYTF. Here the CDR3 DNA reads TGTGCCTGGAGAGTTGGTGGCACCGGCTACACCTTC.